The 15 T cell receptor beta chains reported below all come from one sample, sequenced in a study of blood T cell repertoires in COVID-19. Only in-frame clones appear in the TCRdb table, and some are missing; sequencing was by immunoSEQ multiplex PCR. The data contain roughly 140,000 clones, around 87% of them singletons. The sample consisted of peripheral blood. Source of these receptors: a woman between 40 and 55 years old with acute or convalescent COVID-19.

This rearrangement joins TRBV7-6 to TRBJ1-5; tentatively, D is TRBD1 (5 bases). Per germline, CDR1 SGHVS and CDR2 FNYEAQ. The CDR3 loop spans 16 amino acids. V lost 4 bases to trimming and J lost 1 base, with 14 bases between them. CDR3 DNA: TGTGCCAGCAGCTATCGGGGGGGTAAGAGCAATCAGCCCCAGCATTTT. It translates to CASSYRGGKSNQPQHF. Using reference TRBV7-6 and TRBJ1-5 for the parts outside the CDR3, the full variable domain is GAGVSQSPRYKVTKRGQDVALRCDPISGHVSLYWYRQALGQGPEFLTYFNYEAQQDKSGLPNDRFSAERPEGSISTLTIQRTEQRDSAMYRCASSYRGGKSNQPQHFGDGTRLSIL.

V usage is TRBV19 and J usage is TRBJ2-7; 8 nucleotides line up with TRBD2. Germline CDR1 and CDR2: LNHDA and SQIVND (reference sequence). The CDR3 covers 17 residues. The ends lost 4 bases at V and 7 bases at J; junction bases unmatched: 18. This chain's CDR3 is CASSRLPPGLGKEEQYF. The CDR3 DNA reads TGTGCCAGTAGTAGGCTCCCACCGGGACTAGGGAAAGAGGAGCAGTACTTC.

Only a few counts were recorded for this clone. The gene calls are TRBV4-1 and TRBJ1-5; D perhaps matches TRBD1 (5 bases). Germline CDR1 reads MGHRA; CDR2 reads YSYEKL. This CDR3 contains 15 residues. Trimming took 5 bases from V and 0 from J, leaving 11 bases between them. The CDR3 sequence is CASSTTEYSNQPQHF. The CDR3 DNA sequence: TGCGCCAGCAGCACGACAGAGTATAGCAATCAGCCCCAGCATTTT.

This clone has a single count. The chain recombines TRBV20-1 with TRBJ1-4; tentative D call: TRBD1 (6 bases). The V gene lost 6 bases and the J gene lost 7 bases, with 9 bases spanning the gap. CDR3 size: 11 residues. Germline V CDR1 and CDR2: DFQATT, SNEGSKA (reference sequence). The CDR3 region is CSARTAEKLFF. DNA of the CDR3: TGCAGTGCACGGACAGCTGAAAAACTGTTTTTT.

This chain connects TRBV7-9 to TRBJ1-4; D is unresolved. CDR1 is SEHNR, CDR2 FQNEAQ, per germline (reference sequence). The CDR3 length is 15 residues. The V end was cut by 5 bases, the J end by 4 bases, with 14 bases between. The chain's CDR3 is CASSPKQALNEKLFF. CDR3 nucleotides: TGTGCCAGCAGCCCCAAGCAGGCGCTTAATGAAAAACTGTTTTTT.

V and J are TRBV12-3 or TRBV12-4 and TRBJ2-7; 13 positions agree with TRBD2. The ends lost 5 bases at V and 10 bases at J; junction bases unmatched: 5. The CDR3 loop spans 13 amino acids. CDR3 sequence reads: CASSRLAGGEQYF. The CDR3 DNA reads TGTGCCAGCAGTCGACTAGCGGGGGGTGAACAGTACTTC.

This chain joins TRBV28 and TRBJ2-5, with TRBD1 identical over 7 bases. Germline assignment: CDR1 MDHEN and CDR2 SYDVKM. V lost 2 bases, J lost 5 bases, and 5 bases stayed unmatched. This CDR3 spans 14 amino acids. The CDR3 nucleotides read TGTGCCAGCAGTTTAATAGGGGGCTCGGAGACCCAGTACTTC. Protein product: CASSLIGGSETQYF.

This chain uses TRBV12-3 or TRBV12-4 with TRBJ1-2; TRBD1 matches at 9 bases. This CDR3 comprises 13 residues. J was trimmed by 6 bases and V by 2 bases; bases with no gene match: 1. CDR3 DNA: TGTGCCAGCAGTTTAAACAGGGGGCATGGCTACACCTTC. Protein sequence: CASSLNRGHGYTF.

V usage is TRBV5-1 and J usage is TRBJ1-1, with TRBD1 identical over 8 bases. The CDR3 is 13 residues long. The germline V gene has CDR1 SGHRS and CDR2 YFSETQ. Trimming took 4 bases from V and 1 from J; bases not matched to a gene: 0. The CDR3 DNA sequence: TGCGCCAGCAGCGGACAGGGGAACACTGAAGCTTTCTTT. Its protein product is CASSGQGNTEAFF.

This clone was detected only once. This chain joins TRBV27 and TRBJ1-5, with 7 bases that match TRBD1. The CDR3 sequence is 16 residues long. The germline CDR1 and CDR2 sequences are MNHEY and SMNVEV (reference sequence). With V trimmed by 6 bases and J by 0 bases, 8 bases remained unmatched. CDR3 DNA: TGTGCCAGCAGAAAATGGACAGGCGTTAGCAATCAGCCCCAGCATTTT. Amino acids: CASRKWTGVSNQPQHF.

The chain uses TRBV12-3 or TRBV12-4 and TRBJ2-5; TRBD1 is a possible D gene (6 bases). This CDR3 region has 11 residues. Trimming took 6 bases from V and 8 from J, leaving 10 bases between them. CDR3 in amino acids: CASSETGTQYF. The CDR3 DNA reads as TGTGCCAGCAGCGAGACAGGAACCCAGTACTTC.

This rearrangement joins TRBV3-1 (or the pseudogene TRBV3-2) to TRBJ2-1; D unresolved. From germline, CDR1 is LGHDT and CDR2 YNNKEL (reference sequence). V shed 0 bases and J shed 0 bases, with 9 bases lying between them. There are 16 residues in the CDR3. CDR3 nucleotides: TGTGCCAGCAGCCAAGAAATGTCGAGCTCCTACAATGAGCAGTTCTTC. Its protein is CASSQEMSSSYNEQFF.

V usage is TRBV13 and J usage is TRBJ2-2; 8 bases match TRBD1. The V gene's germline CDR1 is PRHDT and CDR2 FYEKMQ (reference sequence). The CDR3 consists of 17 residues. The V segment lost 5 bases and the J segment 1 base; nucleotides outside the gene matches: 9. CDR3 amino acids: CASSPFDRGQNTGELFF. Here the CDR3 DNA reads TGTGCCAGCAGCCCCTTCGACAGGGGTCAGAACACCGGGGAGCTGTTTTTT.

This rearrangement joins TRBV19 to TRBJ2-3; D might be TRBD2 (5 bases). Germline V gene lookup returns CDR1 LNHDA and CDR2 SQIVND (reference sequence). V gave up 5 bases and J gave up 6 bases, with 15 bases separating them. The CDR3 extends over 14 amino acids. CDR3 protein: CASSVGEVRDTQYF. The CDR3 nucleotides read TGTGCCAGTAGTGTGGGAGAGGTGAGGGATACGCAGTATTTT.

The CDR3 loop reads CASSVRTGGGYTF. CDR3 nucleotide sequence: TGTGCCAGCAGTGTACGGACAGGGGGTGGCTACACCTTC. This chain uses TRBV2 with TRBJ1-2; TRBD1 aligns across 10 bases. Unmatched junction bases numbered 3, after V lost 4 bases and J lost 7 bases. The CDR3 sequence is 13 residues long. CDR1 and CDR2 from the germline V gene are SNHLY and FYNNEI.